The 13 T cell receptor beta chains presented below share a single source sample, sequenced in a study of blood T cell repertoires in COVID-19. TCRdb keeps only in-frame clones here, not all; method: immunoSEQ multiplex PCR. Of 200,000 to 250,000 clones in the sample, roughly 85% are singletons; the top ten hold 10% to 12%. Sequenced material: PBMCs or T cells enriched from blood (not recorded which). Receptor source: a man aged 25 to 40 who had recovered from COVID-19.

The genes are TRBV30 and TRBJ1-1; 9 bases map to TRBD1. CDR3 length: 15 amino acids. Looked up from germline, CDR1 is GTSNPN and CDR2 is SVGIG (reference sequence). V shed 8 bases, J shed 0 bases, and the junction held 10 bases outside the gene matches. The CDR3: CARQLGQGMNTEAFF. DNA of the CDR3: TGTGCCCGCCAACTCGGACAGGGGATGAACACTGAAGCTTTCTTT.

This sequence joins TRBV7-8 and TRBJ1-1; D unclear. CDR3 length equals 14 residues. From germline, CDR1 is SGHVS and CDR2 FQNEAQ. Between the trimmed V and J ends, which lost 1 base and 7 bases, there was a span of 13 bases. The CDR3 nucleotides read TGTGCCAGCAGCTTAGGGGCAGGCGCCGTTGAAGCTTTCTTT. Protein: CASSLGAGAVEAFF.

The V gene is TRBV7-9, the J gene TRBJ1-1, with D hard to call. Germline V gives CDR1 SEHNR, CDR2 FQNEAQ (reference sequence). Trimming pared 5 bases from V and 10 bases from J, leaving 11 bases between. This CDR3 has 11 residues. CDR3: CASSLPIGAFF. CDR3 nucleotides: TGTGCCAGCAGCCTCCCCATCGGAGCTTTCTTT.

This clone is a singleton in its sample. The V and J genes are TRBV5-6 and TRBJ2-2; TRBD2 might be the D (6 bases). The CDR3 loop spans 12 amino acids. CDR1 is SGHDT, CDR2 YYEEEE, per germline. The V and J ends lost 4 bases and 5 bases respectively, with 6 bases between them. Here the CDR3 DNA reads TGTGCCAGCAGCCGGGGGACCGGGGAGCTGTTTTTT. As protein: CASSRGTGELFF. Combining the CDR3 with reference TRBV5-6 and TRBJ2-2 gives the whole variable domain DAGVTQSPTHLIKTRGQQVTLRCSPKSGHDTVSWYQQALGQGPQFIFQYYEEEERQRGNFPDRFSGHQFPNYSSELNVNALLLGDSALYLCASSRGTGELFFGEGSRLTVL.

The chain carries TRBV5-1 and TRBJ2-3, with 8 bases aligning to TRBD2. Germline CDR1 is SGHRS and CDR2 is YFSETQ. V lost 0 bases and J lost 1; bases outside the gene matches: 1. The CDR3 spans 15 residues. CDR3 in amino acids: CASSLGGGRTDTQYF. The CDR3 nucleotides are TGCGCCAGCAGCTTGGGCGGGGGGCGCACAGATACGCAGTATTTT.

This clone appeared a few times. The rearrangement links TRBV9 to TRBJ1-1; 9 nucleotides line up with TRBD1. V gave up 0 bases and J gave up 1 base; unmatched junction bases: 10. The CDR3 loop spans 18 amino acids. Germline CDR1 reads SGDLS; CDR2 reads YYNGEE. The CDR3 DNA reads TGTGCCAGCAGCGTAGAGGGACAGGGTTTCTCGTGGAACACTGAAGCTTTCTTT. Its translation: CASSVEGQGFSWNTEAFF.

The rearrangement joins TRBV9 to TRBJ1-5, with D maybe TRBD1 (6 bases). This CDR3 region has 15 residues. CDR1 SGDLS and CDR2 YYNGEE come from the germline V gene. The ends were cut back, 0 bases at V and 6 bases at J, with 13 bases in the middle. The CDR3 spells CASSVAYREPQPQHF. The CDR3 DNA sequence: TGTGCCAGCAGCGTAGCGTACAGGGAGCCTCAGCCCCAGCATTTT.

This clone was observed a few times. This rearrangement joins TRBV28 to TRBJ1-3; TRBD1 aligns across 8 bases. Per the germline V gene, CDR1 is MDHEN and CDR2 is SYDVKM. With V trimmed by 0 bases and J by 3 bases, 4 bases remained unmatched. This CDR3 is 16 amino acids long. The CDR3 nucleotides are TGTGCCAGCAGTTTATGGGACAGGGTGGGTGGAAACACCATATATTTT. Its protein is CASSLWDRVGGNTIYF.

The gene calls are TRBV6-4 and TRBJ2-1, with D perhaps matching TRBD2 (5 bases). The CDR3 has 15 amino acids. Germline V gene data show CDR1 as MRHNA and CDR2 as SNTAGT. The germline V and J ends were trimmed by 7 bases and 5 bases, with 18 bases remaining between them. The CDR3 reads CASTAYEGLNNEQFF. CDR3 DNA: TGTGCCAGCACTGCATACGAGGGCTTAAACAATGAGCAGTTCTTC.

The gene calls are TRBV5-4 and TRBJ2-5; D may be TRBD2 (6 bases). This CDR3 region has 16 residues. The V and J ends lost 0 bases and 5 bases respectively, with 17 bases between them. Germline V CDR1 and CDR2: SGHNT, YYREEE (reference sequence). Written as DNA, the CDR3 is TGTGCCAGCAGCTTGGACTACGGGGGTTTCGGGGAGACCCAGTACTTC. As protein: CASSLDYGGFGETQYF.

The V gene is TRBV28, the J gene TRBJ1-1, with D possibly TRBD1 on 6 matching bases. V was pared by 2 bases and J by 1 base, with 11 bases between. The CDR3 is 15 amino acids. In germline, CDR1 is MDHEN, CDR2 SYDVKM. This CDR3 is CASSLPTGTNTEAFF. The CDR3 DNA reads TGTGCCAGCAGTTTACCTACAGGGACGAACACTGAAGCTTTCTTT.

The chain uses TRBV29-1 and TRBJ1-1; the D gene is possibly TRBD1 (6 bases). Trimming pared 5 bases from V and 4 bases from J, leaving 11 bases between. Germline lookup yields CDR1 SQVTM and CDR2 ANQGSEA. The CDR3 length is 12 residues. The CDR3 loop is CSVSGVGTEAFF. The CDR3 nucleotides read TGCAGCGTTTCAGGGGTCGGCACTGAAGCTTTCTTT. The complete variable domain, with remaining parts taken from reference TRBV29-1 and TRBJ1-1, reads SAVISQKPSRDICQRGTSLTIQCQVDSQVTMMFWYRQQPGQSLTLIATANQGSEATYESGFVIDKFPISRPNLTFSTLTVSNMSPEDSSIYLCSVSGVGTEAFFGQGTRLTVV.

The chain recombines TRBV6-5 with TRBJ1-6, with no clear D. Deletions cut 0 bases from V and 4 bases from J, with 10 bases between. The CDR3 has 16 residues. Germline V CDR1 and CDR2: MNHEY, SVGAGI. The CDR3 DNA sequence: TGTGCCAGCAGTTACTCTTCTGGGCCTTATAATTCACCCCTCCACTTT. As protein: CASSYSSGPYNSPLHF.